This entry lists 27 T cell receptor beta chains sequenced from one sample in a study of Graves' ophthalmopathy and Graves' hyperthyroidism. RNA transcripts served as template for amplifying TCR beta CDR3 sequences. The authors performed first-round RT-PCR with HTBI primers and then a second-round multiplex PCR. MiXCR was run by TCRdb on the multiplex PCR reads, yielding one entry per CDR3 protein. This table holds over a million distinct CDR3 sequences, 35% to 45% found once. Sequencing was performed on peripheral blood or thyroid tissue (not recorded which). The receptor source for this set is an adult man with Graves' hyperthyroidism.

This clonotype was seen more than once but under ten times. The gene calls are TRBV5-4 and TRBJ2-5; D remains unclear. The CDR3 contains 14 residues. Germline V gives CDR1 SGHNT, CDR2 YYREEE (reference sequence). V lost 0 bases and J lost 5, with 11 bases in between. The CDR3 loop reads CASSLVGYAETQYF. CDR3 sequence (DNA): TGTGCCAGCAGCTTGGTCGGCTACGCCGAGACCCAGTACTTC.

This clonotype has at least ten counts. The chain joins TRBV5-8 to TRBJ2-7, with D perhaps matching TRBD1 (5 bases). This CDR3 is 14 amino acids long. From germline, CDR1 is SGHTS and CDR2 YDEGEE. The CDR3 is CAIANQGSSYEQYF. The CDR3 DNA is TGTGCGATCGCGAACCAGGGCAGCTCCTACGAGCAGTACTTC. The variable domain in full, completed from reference TRBV5-8 and TRBJ2-7, reads EAGVTQSPTHLIKTRGQQATLRCSPISGHTSVYWYQQALGLGLQFLLWYDEGEERNRGNFPPRFSGRQFPNYSSELNVNALELEDSALYLCAIANQGSSYEQYFGPGTRLTVT.

The V gene is TRBV15, the J gene TRBJ2-5; TRBD2 matches 9 bases. This CDR3 is 15 amino acids long. Germline V gives CDR1 LNHNV, CDR2 YYDKDF (reference sequence). With V trimmed by 7 bases and J by 8 bases, 14 bases remained unmatched. CDR3 residues: CATTLGVAGVRTQYF. The CDR3 coding sequence is TGTGCCACCACCCTAGGGGTAGCGGGAGTGAGAACCCAGTACTTC.

This clonotype was detected a few times. This chain links TRBV7-2 with TRBJ2-7; TRBD2 matches at 7 bases. The germline gives CDR1 SGHTA, CDR2 FQGNSA. CDR3 length equals 14 residues. J gave up 2 bases and V 5 bases, and 6 bases lay outside the gene matches. This CDR3 is CASSAEAGAYEQYF. Written as DNA, the CDR3 is TGTGCCAGCAGCGCAGAGGCGGGAGCCTACGAGCAGTACTTC. The full variable domain, its missing parts supplied by reference TRBV7-2 and TRBJ2-7, is GAGVSQSPSNKVTEKGKDVELRCDPISGHTALYWYRQSLGQGLEFLIYFQGNSAPDKSGLPSDRFSAERTGGSVSTLTIQRTQQEDSAVYLCASSAEAGAYEQYFGPGTRLTVT.

There are a few counts of this clonotype. The rearrangement joins TRBV6-5 to TRBJ2-2; D call uncertain. Germline V gene sequence: CDR1 MNHEY, CDR2 SVGAGI. The V and J ends lost 0 bases and 6 bases respectively, with 11 bases between them. CDR3 length equals 15 residues. CDR3 loop: CASSYSETPSGELFF. The CDR3 DNA follows: TGTGCCAGCAGTTACTCTGAGACCCCTTCCGGGGAGCTGTTTTTT.

This chain links TRBV6-4 with TRBJ1-5, with unresolved D. Trimming took off 6 bases at V and 5 bases at J, with 11 bases between the two ends. The CDR3 is made up of 13 amino acids. CDR1 is MRHNA, CDR2 SNTAGT, per germline. This CDR3 is CASSPMKDQPQHF. The DNA for the CDR3 is TGTGCCAGCAGCCCAATGAAGGATCAGCCCCAGCATTTT.

Points on this clonotype: Given a much more abundant clone one base away, this may be a read error. V gene TRBV7-3 combines with J gene TRBJ1-5; D not resolved. The CDR3 consists of 13 residues. CDR1 and CDR2 (germline): SGHTA, FQGTGA. Trimming pared 2 bases from V and 9 bases from J, leaving 11 bases between. CDR3 protein: CASSLLKVGPQHF. The CDR3 coding sequence is TGTGCCAGCAGCTTACTTAAGGTGGGGCCCCAGCATTTT.

This clonotype turned up a few times. This chain joins TRBV6-5 and TRBJ2-5; 7 bases fit TRBD1. Germline V gene data show CDR1 as MNHEY and CDR2 as SVGAGI. J lost 1 base, V lost 5 bases, and 7 bases had no gene match. CDR3 length: 15 residues. The CDR3 sequence is CASSRLWTGQETQYF. For the CDR3, the DNA is TGTGCCAGCAGTCGCCTATGGACAGGCCAAGAGACCCAGTACTTC.

The chain combines TRBV6-2 or TRBV6-3 with TRBJ1-1; TRBD1 matches at 9 bases. V gave up 5 bases and J gave up 7 bases; unmatched junction bases: 5. The CDR3 consists of 13 residues. Germline V gene data show CDR1 as MNHEY and CDR2 as SVGEGT. The chain's CDR3 is CASSKTGGSEAFF. The CDR3 region has the DNA TGTGCCAGCAGTAAAACAGGGGGCAGTGAAGCTTTCTTT.

The rearrangement uses TRBV19 and TRBJ2-2; 9 bases are shared with TRBD2. Germline CDR1 reads LNHDA; CDR2 reads SQIVND (reference sequence). The CDR3 extends over 16 amino acids. V shed 5 bases, J shed 6 bases, and the junction held 10 bases outside the gene matches. The CDR3 is CASSAGGGGLAGELFF. In DNA form, the CDR3 reads TGTGCCAGTAGTGCGGGGGGGGGTGGTTTGGCCGGGGAGCTGTTTTTT.

In regard to this clonotype: Given a much more abundant clone one base away, this may be a read error. The CDR3 sequence: CASSRGQGAIYAQYF. The DNA for the CDR3 is TGTGCCAGCAGCCGAGGACAGGGGGCTATTTACGCGCAGTACTTC. The gene calls are TRBV7-2 and TRBJ2-7, with TRBD1 matching over 11 bases. Germline CDR1 reads SGHTA; CDR2 reads FQGNSA. This CDR3 contains 15 residues.

This clonotype came up once. A much more abundant neighbour one base away suggests this may be a read error. The rearrangement joins TRBV24-1 to TRBJ2-7; 7 bases match TRBD2. Per the germline V gene, CDR1 is KGHDR and CDR2 is SFDVKD. V dropped 4 bases and J dropped 2; count of bases not matched to a gene: 1. The CDR3 is made up of 13 amino acids. The CDR3: CATSDGLAYEQYF. Written as DNA, the CDR3 is TGTGCCACCAGTGACGGACTAGCCTACGAGCAGTACTTC.

This clonotype was seen at least ten times. V is TRBV5-5 and J is TRBJ1-5; 9 bases agree with TRBD1. CDR1 and CDR2 (germline): SGHKS, YYEKEE (reference sequence). J was trimmed by 4 bases and V by 0 bases; bases with no gene match: 2. The CDR3 totals 15 residues. The CDR3 region is CASSLGDRANQPQHF. In nucleotides, the CDR3 is TGTGCCAGCAGCTTGGGGGACAGGGCGAATCAGCCCCAGCATTTT.

This clonotype was observed at least ten times. This chain links TRBV6-1 with TRBJ1-1, with TRBD1 as a possible D gene (5 bases). The CDR3 totals 13 residues. Per the germline V gene, CDR1 is MNHNS and CDR2 is SASEGT. Trimming left V 4 bases short and J 6 bases short, with 12 bases between. The CDR3 loop reads CASSGSRVAEAFF. The CDR3 nucleotides read TGTGCCAGCAGTGGGAGCAGGGTGGCTGAAGCTTTCTTT.

V is TRBV4-2 and J is TRBJ2-2; 8 bases are shared with TRBD2. CDR1 LGHNA and CDR2 YNFKEQ come from the germline V gene. This CDR3 has 16 amino acids. After removal of 4 bases from V and 4 bases from J, the junction contained 8 bases not matched to a gene. The CDR3 loop is CASSPRTSWATGELFF. The CDR3, as DNA: TGTGCCAGCAGCCCCCGGACTAGCTGGGCCACCGGGGAGCTGTTTTTT.

This clonotype was seen at least ten times. The V and J genes are TRBV19 and TRBJ1-5, with D hard to call. Germline V gene lookup returns CDR1 LNHDA and CDR2 SQIVND (reference sequence). V lost 5 bases and J lost 2, with 16 bases in between. CDR3 length: 16 amino acids. CDR3 amino acids: CASSSRTNLGNQPQHF. The CDR3 region has the DNA TGTGCCAGTAGTTCACGGACCAACCTAGGCAATCAGCCCCAGCATTTT.

This clonotype has a count of ten or more. This rearrangement joins TRBV19 to TRBJ2-7; D assignment may be TRBD1 or TRBD2 (6 bases each). The V end lost 3 bases, the J end lost 7 bases, and 10 bases lay between the germline ends. CDR1 and CDR2 from the germline V gene are LNHDA and SQIVND (reference sequence). This CDR3 has 12 amino acids. CDR3 nucleotide sequence: TGTGCCAGTAGTATTCAAGGGGGGGAGCAGTACTTC. Translation: CASSIQGGEQYF.

This clonotype was observed many times. The genes are TRBV12-3 or TRBV12-4 and TRBJ2-7; 8 bases line up with TRBD1. With V trimmed by 6 bases and J by 3 bases, 7 bases remained unmatched. The CDR3 loop spans 14 amino acids. CDR3: CASRQNDRGYEQYF. DNA for the CDR3: TGTGCCAGCAGGCAGAACGACAGGGGCTACGAGCAGTACTTC.

Comments on this clonotype: This may be a read error, as it is one base from a much larger clone. Without the conserved terminal phenylalanine or tryptophan, this CDR3 likely stems from a read error. This chain connects TRBV20-1 to TRBJ2-5; 9 nucleotides match TRBD1. The CDR3 has 13 residues. V dropped 7 bases and J dropped 4; count of bases not matched to a gene: 7. CDR1 and CDR2 (germline): DFQATT, SNEGSKA (reference sequence). As DNA, the CDR3 is TGCAGTGTTCCGGGACAGGGCGTAGAGACCCAGTACCTC. Translating it yields CSVPGQGVETQYL.

V usage is TRBV24-1 and J usage is TRBJ2-2; D not resolved. The V gene lost 4 bases and the J gene lost 6 bases, with 5 bases spanning the gap. The CDR3 has 12 residues. Germline values: CDR1 KGHDR, CDR2 SFDVKD. As DNA, the CDR3 is TGTGCCACCAGTGACCCACCCGGGGAGCTGTTTTTT. The encoded protein is CATSDPPGELFF.

The V and J genes are TRBV2 and TRBJ2-7; 11 positions agree with TRBD2. The junction had 11 bases not matched to a gene; V was cut back by 6 bases and J by 7 bases. Germline V lookup: CDR1 SNHLY, CDR2 FYNNEI. This CDR3 is 15 amino acids long. The CDR3 reads CASRLLAGAYNEQYF. CDR3 in DNA: TGTGCCAGCAGGTTACTAGCGGGAGCCTACAATGAGCAGTACTTC.

This chain links TRBV12-3 or TRBV12-4 with TRBJ2-7; TRBD1 aligns across 9 bases. V shed 8 bases, J shed 8 bases, and the junction held 13 bases outside the gene matches. The CDR3 totals 14 residues. CDR3 nucleotides: TGTGCCAGCCGGGGACAGGGAAATCAGCCCCAGCAGTACTTC. Its translation: CASRGQGNQPQQYF.

A note on this clonotype: A read error may account for a junction end that differs from germline. The genes are TRBV6-5 and TRBJ1-1; weak D call: TRBD1 (6 bases). CDR3 length: 15 amino acids. Germline V lookup: CDR1 MNHEY, CDR2 SVGAGI. The CDR3 bases are TGTGCCATCAGTTACAGGGAGGTGGGGGGCACTGAAGCTTTCTTT. Amino acid sequence: CAISYREVGGTEAFF.

This clonotype was recorded many times. V gene TRBV2 combines with J gene TRBJ1-1, with 7 bases aligning to TRBD1. Germline assignment: CDR1 SNHLY and CDR2 FYNNEI. This CDR3 has 15 residues. Trimming cost V 7 bases and J 0 bases; bases outside gene matches: 8. CDR3 protein: CASTKQGRVNTEAFF. Written as DNA, the CDR3 is TGTGCCAGCACAAAACAGGGGAGGGTGAACACTGAAGCTTTCTTT.

The genes are TRBV9 and TRBJ1-3; D is unclear. V lost 4 bases and J lost 4, with 15 bases in between. The CDR3 spans 15 residues. The V gene's germline CDR1 is SGDLS and CDR2 YYNGEE. The CDR3 loop reads CASSSGPVPGNTIYF. The CDR3 DNA reads as TGTGCCAGCAGCTCCGGGCCCGTACCCGGAAACACCATATATTTT.

As for this clonotype: This likely stems from a read error, as it lies one base from a far larger clone. The genes are TRBV3-1 and TRBJ2-7; no reliable D call. The CDR3 is made up of 12 amino acids. V lost 0 bases, J lost 3 bases, and 3 bases lay in between. Looked up from germline, CDR1 is LGHDT and CDR2 is YNNKEL (reference sequence). In DNA, the CDR3 is TGTGCCAGCAGCCAAGATATCTACGAGCAGTACTTC. Its protein is CASSQDIYEQYF.

This clonotype came up a few times. The chain joins TRBV24-1 to TRBJ2-2; 8 bases fit TRBD1. With 2 bases clipped from V and 9 bases from J, the junction kept 25 bases outside the gene matches. The CDR3 length is 21 residues. Germline V lookup: CDR1 KGHDR, CDR2 SFDVKD. The CDR3 sequence: CATSDSQGALNTNSIVRELFF. In nucleotides, the CDR3 is TGTGCCACCAGTGATTCGCAGGGGGCCCTAAACACGAACTCGATTGTAAGGGAGCTGTTTTTT.